This T cell receptor (beta chain) appears in the sequencing data of a study of glioma-infiltrating T cells. Germline CDR1 reads LGHDT; CDR2 reads YNNKEL (reference sequence). The CDR3 runs 12 residues. V was pared by 7 bases and J by 11 bases, with 17 bases between. Findings of the study overall: Non-neoplastic patients had below-expected tissue-blood divergence, while all gliomas exceeded expectation.

Using RNA template, CDR3s of TCR alpha and beta were amplified with iRepertoire arm-PCR. TCRdb re-analysed the multiplex PCR reads in MiXCR, keeping a single row per CDR3 protein. The repertoire holds approximately 110,000 distinct CDR3 sequences, with roughly 25% as singletons. Concerning this clonotype itself: Its antigen remains unknown. With a much larger clone just one base away, this may be a read error.

What was sequenced was glioma tissue, nonneoplastic brain tissue, or PBMCs (not recorded which). The TCR sequence derives from a human donor with low-grade glioma or glioblastoma, undergoing nonglioma brain surgery, or in good health (not recorded which). The rearrangement uses TRBV3-1 and TRBJ1-1; D gene unclear. The DNA for the CDR3 is TGTGCCAGCATCCTCGAGGGAATTGGGGCTTTCTTT. Translated, it gives CASILEGIGAFF.